This T cell receptor beta chain was captured in a study of TIL therapy for anti-PD-1-resistant metastatic lung cancer. Study in general: Half of patients were current or former smokers. By whole-exome sequencing, median non-synonymous tumor mutation burden was roughly 1.6 mutations per megabase.

This sample's time point: pre-treatment sample, taken before nivolumab and TIL therapy. Most excised metastases sampled were pleural nodules or supraclavicular lymph nodes. This was the immunoSEQ v3 assay. Profiling relied on immunoSEQ multiplex PCR, and the TCRdb table lists in-frame clones only, not all of them. This table holds approximately 87,000 clones, roughly 65% found once. The sequence was obtained from a person aged 25-85 years with non-small cell lung cancer. The sample consisted of tumor tissue, taken at baseline.

CDR3 DNA: TGTGCCAGCAAAGGGACTGACGACGAGCAGTACTTC. It is translated as CASKGTDDEQYF. The rearrangement uses TRBV6-5 and TRBJ2-7; D is perhaps TRBD2 (6 bases). This CDR3 has 12 amino acids. Germline CDR1 MNHEY, CDR2 SVGAGI. V gave up 7 bases and J gave up 5 bases, with 12 bases separating them.